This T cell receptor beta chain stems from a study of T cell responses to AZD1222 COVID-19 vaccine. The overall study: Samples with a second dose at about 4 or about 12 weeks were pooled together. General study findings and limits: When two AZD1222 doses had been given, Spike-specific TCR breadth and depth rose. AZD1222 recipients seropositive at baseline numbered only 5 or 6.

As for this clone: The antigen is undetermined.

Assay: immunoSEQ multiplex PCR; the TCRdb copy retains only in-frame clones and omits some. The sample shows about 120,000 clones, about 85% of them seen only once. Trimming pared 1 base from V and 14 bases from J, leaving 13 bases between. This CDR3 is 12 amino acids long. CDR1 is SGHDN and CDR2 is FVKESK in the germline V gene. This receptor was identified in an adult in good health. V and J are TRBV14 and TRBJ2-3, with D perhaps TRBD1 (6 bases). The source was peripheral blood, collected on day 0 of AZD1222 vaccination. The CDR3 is CASSQGQGIRYF. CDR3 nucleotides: TGTGCCAGCAGCCAAGGGCAGGGGATTCGGTATTTT. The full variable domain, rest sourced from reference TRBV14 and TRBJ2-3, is EAGVTQFPSHSVIEKGQTVTLRCDPISGHDNLYWYRRVMGKEIKFLLHFVKESKQDESGMPNNRFLAERTGGTYSTLKVQPAELEDSGVYFCASSQGQGIRYFGPGTRLTVL.